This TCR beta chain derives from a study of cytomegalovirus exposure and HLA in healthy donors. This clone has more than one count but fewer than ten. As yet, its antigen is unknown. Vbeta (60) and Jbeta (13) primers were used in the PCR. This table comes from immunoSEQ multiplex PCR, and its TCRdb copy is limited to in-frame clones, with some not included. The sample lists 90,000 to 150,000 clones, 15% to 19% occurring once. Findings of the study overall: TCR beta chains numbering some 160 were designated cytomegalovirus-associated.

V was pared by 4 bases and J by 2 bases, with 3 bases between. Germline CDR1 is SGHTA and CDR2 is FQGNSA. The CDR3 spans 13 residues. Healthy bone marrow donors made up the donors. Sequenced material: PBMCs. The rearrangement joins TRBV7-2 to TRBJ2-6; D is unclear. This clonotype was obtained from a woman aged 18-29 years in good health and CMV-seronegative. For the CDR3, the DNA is TGTGCCAGCAGCTCTGCTGGGGCCAACGTCCTGACTTTC. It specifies CASSSAGANVLTF.